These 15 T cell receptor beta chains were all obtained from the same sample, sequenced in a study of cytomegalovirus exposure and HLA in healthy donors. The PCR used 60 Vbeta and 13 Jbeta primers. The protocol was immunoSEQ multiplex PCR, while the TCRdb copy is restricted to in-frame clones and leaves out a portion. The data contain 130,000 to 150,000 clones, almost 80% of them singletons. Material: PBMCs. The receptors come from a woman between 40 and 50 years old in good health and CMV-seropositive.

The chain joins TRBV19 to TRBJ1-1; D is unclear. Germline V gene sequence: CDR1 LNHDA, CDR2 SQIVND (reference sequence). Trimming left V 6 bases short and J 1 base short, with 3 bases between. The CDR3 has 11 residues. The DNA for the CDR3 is TGTGCCAGTAGACAGAACACTGAAGCTTTCTTT. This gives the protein CASRQNTEAFF.

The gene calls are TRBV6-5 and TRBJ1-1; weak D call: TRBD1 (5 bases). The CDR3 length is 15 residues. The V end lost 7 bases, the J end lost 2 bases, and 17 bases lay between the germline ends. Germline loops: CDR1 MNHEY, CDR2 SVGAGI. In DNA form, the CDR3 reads TGTGCCAGCACTCGCGTCGTTGGGGCAAACACTGAAGCTTTCTTT. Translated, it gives CASTRVVGANTEAFF.

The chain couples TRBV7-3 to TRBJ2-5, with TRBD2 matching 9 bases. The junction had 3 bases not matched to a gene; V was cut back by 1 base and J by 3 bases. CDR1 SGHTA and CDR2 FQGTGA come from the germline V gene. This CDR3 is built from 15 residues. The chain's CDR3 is CASSLNSGGKETQYF. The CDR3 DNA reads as TGTGCCAGCAGCTTAAATAGCGGGGGTAAAGAGACCCAGTACTTC.

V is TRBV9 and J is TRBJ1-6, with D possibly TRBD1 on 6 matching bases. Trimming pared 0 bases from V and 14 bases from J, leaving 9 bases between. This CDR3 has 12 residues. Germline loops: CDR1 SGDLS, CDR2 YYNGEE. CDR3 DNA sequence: TGTGCCAGCAGCGTAGATCGACAGGCCCTCCACTTT. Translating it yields CASSVDRQALHF.

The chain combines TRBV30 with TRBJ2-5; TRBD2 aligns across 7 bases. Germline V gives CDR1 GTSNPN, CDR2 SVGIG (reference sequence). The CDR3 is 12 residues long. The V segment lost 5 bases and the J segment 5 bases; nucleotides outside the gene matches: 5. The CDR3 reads CAWGVGGETQYF. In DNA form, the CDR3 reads TGTGCCTGGGGGGTCGGGGGGGAGACCCAGTACTTC.

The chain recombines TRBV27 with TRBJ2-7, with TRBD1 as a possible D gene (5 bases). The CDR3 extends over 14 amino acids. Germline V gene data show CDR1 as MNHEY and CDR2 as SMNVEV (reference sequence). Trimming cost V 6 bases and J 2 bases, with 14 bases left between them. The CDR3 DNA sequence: TGTGCCAGCAGGGTCCAAGGACAACCCTACGAGCAGTACTTC. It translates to CASRVQGQPYEQYF.

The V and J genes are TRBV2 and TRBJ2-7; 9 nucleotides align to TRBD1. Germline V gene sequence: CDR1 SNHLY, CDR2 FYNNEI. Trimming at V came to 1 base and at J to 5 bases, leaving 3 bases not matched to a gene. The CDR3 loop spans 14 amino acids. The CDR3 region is CASSEGRTGDEQYF. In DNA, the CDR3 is TGTGCCAGCAGTGAAGGAAGGACAGGGGACGAGCAGTACTTC.

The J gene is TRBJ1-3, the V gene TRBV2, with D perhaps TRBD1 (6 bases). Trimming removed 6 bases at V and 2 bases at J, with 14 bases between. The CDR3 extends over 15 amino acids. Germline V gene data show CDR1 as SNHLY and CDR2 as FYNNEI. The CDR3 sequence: CASRQGSTAGNTIYF. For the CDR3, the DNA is TGTGCCAGCAGACAGGGATCCACGGCTGGAAACACCATATATTTT.

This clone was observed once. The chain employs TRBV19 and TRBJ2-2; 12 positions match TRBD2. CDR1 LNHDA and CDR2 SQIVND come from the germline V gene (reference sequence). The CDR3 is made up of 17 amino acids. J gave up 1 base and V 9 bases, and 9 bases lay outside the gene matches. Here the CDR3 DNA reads TGTGCCAGCAAACGACTAGCGGGGGCCTTGAACACCGGGGAGCTGTTTTTT. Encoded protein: CASKRLAGALNTGELFF.

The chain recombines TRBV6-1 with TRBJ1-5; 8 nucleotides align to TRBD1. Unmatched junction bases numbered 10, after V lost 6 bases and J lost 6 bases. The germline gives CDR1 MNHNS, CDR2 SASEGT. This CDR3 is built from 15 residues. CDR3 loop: CASRDQTGAGQPQHF. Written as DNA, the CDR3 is TGTGCCAGCAGGGACCAGACAGGGGCTGGTCAGCCCCAGCATTTT.

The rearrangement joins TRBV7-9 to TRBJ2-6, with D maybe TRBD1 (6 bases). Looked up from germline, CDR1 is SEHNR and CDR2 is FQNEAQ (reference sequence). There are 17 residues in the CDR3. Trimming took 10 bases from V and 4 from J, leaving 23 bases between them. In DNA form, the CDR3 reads TGTGCCACCCCGGGACACGGGGATTCTTCGGGGGCCAACGTCCTGACTTTC. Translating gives CATPGHGDSSGANVLTF.

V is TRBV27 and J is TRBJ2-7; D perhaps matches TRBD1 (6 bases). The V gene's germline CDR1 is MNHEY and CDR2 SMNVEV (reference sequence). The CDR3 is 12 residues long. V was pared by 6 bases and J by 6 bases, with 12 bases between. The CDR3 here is CASRPGECEQYF. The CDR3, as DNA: TGTGCCAGCAGACCAGGGGAGTGCGAGCAGTACTTC.

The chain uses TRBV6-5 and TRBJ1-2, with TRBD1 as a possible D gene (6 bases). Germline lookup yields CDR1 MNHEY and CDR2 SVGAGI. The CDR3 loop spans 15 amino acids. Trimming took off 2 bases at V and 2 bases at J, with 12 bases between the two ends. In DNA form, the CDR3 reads TGTGCCAGCAGTTACGTGTACAGGGAGAACTATGGCTACACCTTC. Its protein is CASSYVYRENYGYTF.

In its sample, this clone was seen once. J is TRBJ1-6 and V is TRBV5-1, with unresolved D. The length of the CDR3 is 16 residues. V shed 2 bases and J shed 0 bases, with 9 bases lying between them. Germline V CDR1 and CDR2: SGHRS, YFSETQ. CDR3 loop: CASSLQTSSYNSPLHF. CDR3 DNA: TGCGCCAGCAGCTTACAGACGAGCTCCTATAATTCACCCCTCCACTTT.

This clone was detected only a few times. CDR3 sequence reads: CASSFRDSHNEQFF. The CDR3 DNA follows: TGTGCCAGCAGCTTTAGGGACAGCCACAATGAGCAGTTCTTC. The chain carries TRBV7-6 and TRBJ2-1; 7 nucleotides line up with TRBD1. The germline V gene has CDR1 SGHVS and CDR2 FNYEAQ. Unmatched junction bases numbered 4, after V lost 3 bases and J lost 5 bases. This CDR3 is built from 14 residues.